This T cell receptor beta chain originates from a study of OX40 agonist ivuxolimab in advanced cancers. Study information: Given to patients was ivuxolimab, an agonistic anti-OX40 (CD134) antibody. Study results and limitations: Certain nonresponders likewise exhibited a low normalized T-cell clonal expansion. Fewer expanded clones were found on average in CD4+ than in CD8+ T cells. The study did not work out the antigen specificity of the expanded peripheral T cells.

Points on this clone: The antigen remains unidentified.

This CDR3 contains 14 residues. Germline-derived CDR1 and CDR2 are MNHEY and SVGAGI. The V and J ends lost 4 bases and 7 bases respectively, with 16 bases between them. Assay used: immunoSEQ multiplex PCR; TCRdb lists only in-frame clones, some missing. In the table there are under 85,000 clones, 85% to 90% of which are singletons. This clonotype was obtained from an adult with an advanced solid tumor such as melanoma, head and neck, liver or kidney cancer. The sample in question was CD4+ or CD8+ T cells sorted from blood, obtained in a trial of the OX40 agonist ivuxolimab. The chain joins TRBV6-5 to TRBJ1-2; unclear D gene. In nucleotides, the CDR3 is TGTGCCAGCAGTTTGGGCCGTCAATCGAGTGGCTACACCTTC. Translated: CASSLGRQSSGYTF.